Shown below are 30 T cell receptor beta chains from a single sample sequenced in a study of regulatory T cells in long-lasting Graves disease (TCRdb year 2021). The sample's time point label is to be understood as: newly diagnosed GD, antithyroid drugs for less than 3 months. RNA was extracted from PBMCs in TRIzol for both TCR sequencing and RNA sequencing. The protocol used for the library was multiplex PCR. This sample was sequenced with an Illumina HiSeq 4000. TCR beta libraries were built with iRepertoire HTBI primers and Arm-PCR amplification of CDR3 regions. TCRdb reprocessed the public reads (quality trimming at Q25 with fastp, clone calling with MiXCR) and kept in-frame beta chains. Every entry covers one CDR3 protein and lists the most common genes and DNA from its rows. The sample includes about 220,000 distinct CDR3 sequences, with around a fifth observed a single time. Over 9.5% of the sample lies in the top ten.

These data were also filed under a second study, of T cells in Graves' hyperthyroidism and ophthalmopathy.

The sample consisted of peripheral blood mononuclear cells (PBMCs), taken at new diagnosis, from a patient treated with antithyroid drugs. Every receptor here comes from a woman in her thirties with Graves disease. Donor details come from another sample of the same person, matched by shared clones.

This clonotype occurred many times. The V call is TRBV12-3 or TRBV12-4, the J call TRBJ1-5, with TRBD1 as a possible D gene (6 bases). This CDR3 contains 16 residues. Trimming left V 2 bases short and J 0 bases short, with 11 bases between. The CDR3 loop reads CASSLSGQPSNQPQHF. CDR3 DNA: TGTGCCAGCAGTTTAAGCGGACAGCCTAGCAATCAGCCCCAGCATTTT.

This clonotype was seen ten or more times. V is TRBV27 and J is TRBJ2-3, with no clear D. The CDR3 consists of 14 residues. The V end lost 3 bases, the J end lost 3 bases, and 10 bases lay between the germline ends. Germline CDR1 is MNHEY and CDR2 is SMNVEV (reference sequence). The CDR3 nucleotides are TGTGCCAGCAGTTTTGTAGTGGGTACAGATACGCAGTATTTT. Amino acids: CASSFVVGTDTQYF.

Regarding this clonotype: A much larger clone lies one base from this, so it may be a read error. The chain couples TRBV6-2 or TRBV6-3 to TRBJ2-2; the D gene is possibly TRBD1 (6 bases). V was pared by 6 bases and J by 4 bases, with 15 bases between. CDR3 length equals 15 residues. Germline lookup yields CDR1 MNHEY and CDR2 SVGEGT. For the CDR3, the DNA is TGTGCCAGCAGCCCAGACAGGCTGAGCACCGGGGAGCTGTTTTTT. Its translation: CASSPDRLSTGELFF.

The chain uses TRBV27 and TRBJ2-7, with D perhaps TRBD2 (5 bases). With 8 bases removed from V and 6 bases from J, the gap between germline ends came to 14 bases. The CDR3 contains 12 residues. The germline CDR1 and CDR2 sequences are MNHEY and SMNVEV (reference sequence). DNA for the CDR3: TGTGCCAGCGGCCCCGGGGTCGGCGAGCAGTACTTC. It codes for CASGPGVGEQYF.

Note on this clonotype: This could be a read error, since a much larger clone is one nucleotide away. The V gene is TRBV6-1, the J gene TRBJ1-3; D ambiguous. The CDR3 is made up of 16 amino acids. Trimming removed 6 bases from V and 0 bases from J, with 15 bases in between. The germline CDR1 and CDR2 sequences are MNHNS and SASEGT. CDR3: CASSPSMGPSGNTIYF. In DNA, the CDR3 is TGTGCCAGCAGCCCCTCGATGGGTCCCTCTGGAAACACCATATATTTT.

The chain joins TRBV12-3 or TRBV12-4 to TRBJ2-1, with 14 bases lining up with TRBD2. There are 16 residues in the CDR3. The J segment lost 7 bases and the V segment lost 3 bases, leaving 5 bases of the junction unmatched. This CDR3 is CASSLARTSGRNEQFF. Written as DNA, the CDR3 is TGTGCCAGCAGTTTGGCCCGGACTAGCGGGAGGAATGAGCAGTTCTTC.

The chain has TRBV14 and TRBJ1-1; D might be TRBD1 (6 bases). V lost 0 bases and J 5 bases, leaving 10 bases between the germline ends. Germline loops: CDR1 SGHDN, CDR2 FVKESK. The CDR3 is 14 amino acids. The CDR3 bases are TGTGCCAGCAGCCAAGATACAGGGAAAACTGAAGCTTTCTTT. This sequence encodes CASSQDTGKTEAFF.

By sample fraction, this clonotype is medium-sized. The chain uses TRBV30 and TRBJ1-3; D call uncertain. Germline CDR1 GTSNPN, CDR2 SVGIG (reference sequence). The CDR3 covers 12 residues. The germline V and J ends were trimmed by 6 bases and 4 bases, with 10 bases remaining between them. The CDR3 protein is CACQAPGNTIYF. CDR3 DNA: TGTGCCTGCCAGGCCCCAGGAAACACCATATATTTT. The variable domain in full, with the rest retrieved from reference TRBV30 and TRBJ1-3, is SQTIHQWPATLVQPVGSPLSLECTVEGTSNPNLYWYRQAAGRGLQLLFYSVGIGQISSEVPQNLSASRPQDRQFILSSKKLLLSDSGFYLCACQAPGNTIYFGEGSWLTVV.

The chain recombines TRBV20-1 with TRBJ2-1; a possible D gene is TRBD2 (5 bases). Trimming took off 2 bases at V and 5 bases at J, with 7 bases between the two ends. Germline V gives CDR1 DFQATT, CDR2 SNEGSKA (reference sequence). The CDR3 spans 12 residues. This CDR3 is CSARLADNEQFF. The DNA of the CDR3 is TGCAGTGCTAGACTAGCTGACAATGAGCAGTTCTTC.

This clonotype has at least ten counts. This chain joins TRBV12-3 or TRBV12-4 and TRBJ2-2; 7 positions match TRBD1. The CDR3 consists of 14 residues. The V and J ends lost 6 bases and 2 bases, in that order; junction bases with no gene match: 3. DNA for the CDR3: TGTGCCAGCAGCCGACAGGGAAACACCGGGGAGCTGTTTTTT. As protein: CASSRQGNTGELFF.

This clonotype appeared many times. The chain has TRBV25-1 and TRBJ2-5, with 13 bases aligning to TRBD2. CDR1 is MGHDK, CDR2 SYGVNS, per germline. The CDR3 loop spans 17 amino acids. V lost 2 bases to trimming and J lost 5 bases; unmatched junction nucleotides: 8. CDR3 sequence (DNA): TGTGCCAGCAGTGAAAGGACTAGCGGGAGATTCCGGGAGACCCAGTACTTC. Amino acid sequence: CASSERTSGRFRETQYF.

A single count supports this clonotype. This rearrangement joins TRBV2 to TRBJ1-5; D is unclear. Germline V lookup: CDR1 SNHLY, CDR2 FYNNEI. The V gene lost 3 bases and the J gene lost 0 bases, with 15 bases spanning the gap. The CDR3 loop spans 17 amino acids. The DNA of the CDR3 is TGTGCCAGCAGTGAGTTCTCGGCAGTCTATAGCAATCAGCCCCAGCATTTT. This gives the protein CASSEFSAVYSNQPQHF.

Many counts were recorded for this clonotype. V and J are TRBV4-2 and TRBJ2-7; TRBD2 agrees at 12 bases. Germline trimming cut 1 base from V and 2 bases from J; bases unmatched to any gene: 15. Germline V gives CDR1 LGHNA, CDR2 YNFKEQ. There are 20 residues in the CDR3. The CDR3 loop reads CASSQVKLASGRGTPYEQYF. CDR3 nucleotide sequence: TGTGCCAGCAGCCAAGTAAAGTTGGCTAGCGGGAGGGGGACCCCCTACGAGCAGTACTTC.

This clonotype was recorded at least ten times. V and J are TRBV20-1 and TRBJ2-1; D possibly corresponds to TRBD2 (7 bases). The V gene's germline CDR1 is DFQATT and CDR2 SNEGSKA (reference sequence). The CDR3 is 16 residues long. Trimming removed 6 bases at V and 2 bases at J, with 20 bases between. This CDR3 is CSASRAGEGAYNEQFF. The CDR3, as DNA: TGCAGTGCCTCGAGGGCGGGGGAGGGGGCCTACAATGAGCAGTTCTTC.

The V gene is TRBV7-2, the J gene TRBJ2-1, with D hard to call. The V and J ends lost 2 bases and 4 bases respectively, with 15 bases between them. Germline loops: CDR1 SGHTA, CDR2 FQGNSA. The CDR3 is made up of 16 amino acids. CDR3 sequence reads: CASSLNPQRQYNEQFF. The CDR3 DNA follows: TGTGCCAGCAGCTTAAACCCCCAGCGCCAATACAATGAGCAGTTCTTC. Combining the CDR3 with reference TRBV7-2 and TRBJ2-1 gives the whole variable domain GAGVSQSPSNKVTEKGKDVELRCDPISGHTALYWYRQSLGQGLEFLIYFQGNSAPDKSGLPSDRFSAERTGGSVSTLTIQRTQQEDSAVYLCASSLNPQRQYNEQFFGPGTRLTVL.

The chain combines TRBV6-2 or TRBV6-3 with TRBJ1-1, with 7 bases identical to TRBD1. Germline CDR1 reads MNHEY; CDR2 reads SVGEGT. V lost 6 bases and J lost 0; bases outside the gene matches: 16. This CDR3 region has 18 residues. CDR3 sequence: CASRPLGTEPPMNTEAFF. The CDR3 DNA sequence: TGTGCCAGCAGACCCCTTGGGACAGAGCCCCCAATGAACACTGAAGCTTTCTTT.

The table lists this clonotype with many counts. The chain is built from TRBV28 and TRBJ1-5; 7 bases agree with TRBD1. The CDR3 contains 14 residues. CDR1 is MDHEN and CDR2 is SYDVKM in the germline V gene. V was pared by 6 bases and J by 6 bases, with 8 bases of the junction left unmatched. Here the CDR3 DNA reads TGTGCCAGCAGCCCCCGGAGGGGGCTTCAGCCCCAGCATTTT. As protein: CASSPRRGLQPQHF.

This clonotype has at least ten counts. The rearrangement uses TRBV7-3 and TRBJ1-3; 9 nucleotides line up with TRBD1. Germline V lookup: CDR1 SGHTA, CDR2 FQGTGA. This CDR3 region has 16 residues. The junction had 9 bases not matched to a gene; V was cut back by 5 bases and J by 4 bases. The CDR3 DNA follows: TGTGCCAGCAGCACCGGGGACAGGGTTTCGGGAAACACCATATATTTT. It translates to CASSTGDRVSGNTIYF. Based on the CDR3 plus reference TRBV7-3 and TRBJ1-3, the full variable domain is GAGVSQTPSNKVTEKGKYVELRCDPISGHTALYWYRQSLGQGPEFLIYFQGTGAADDSGLPNDRFFAVRPEGSVSTLKIQRTERGDSAVYLCASSTGDRVSGNTIYFGEGSWLTVV.

This clonotype was observed many times. The chain combines TRBV19 with TRBJ1-6; D ambiguous. Germline V CDR1 and CDR2: LNHDA, SQIVND (reference sequence). This CDR3 is 16 amino acids long. V dropped 6 bases and J dropped 0 bases, with 12 bases sitting between them. CDR3 in amino acids: CASSPQTSSYNSPLHF. The CDR3 DNA follows: TGTGCCAGTAGCCCCCAGACGAGCTCCTATAATTCACCCCTCCACTTT.

This clonotype was seen repeatedly, ten times or more. The chain combines TRBV28 with TRBJ2-7, with D tentatively TRBD1 (6 bases). The CDR3 is made up of 13 amino acids. Deletions cut 6 bases from V and 1 base from J, with 10 bases between. The V gene's germline CDR1 is MDHEN and CDR2 SYDVKM. The CDR3 is CASRTTGSYEQYF. In DNA, the CDR3 is TGTGCCAGCAGGACGACAGGATCCTACGAGCAGTACTTC.

There are many counts of this clonotype. The genes are TRBV6-2 or TRBV6-3 and TRBJ2-1; no definite D call. Germline-derived CDR1 and CDR2 are MNHEY and SVGEGT. This CDR3 comprises 14 residues. V shed 8 bases and J shed 5 bases, with 16 bases lying between them. The CDR3 reads CASSPRTLHNEQFF. The DNA of the CDR3 is TGTGCCAGCTCTCCCAGAACTCTCCACAATGAGCAGTTCTTC.

This clonotype showed up just a few times. One end of the junction is discordant with germline, which a read error may explain. The chain joins TRBV4-1 to TRBJ2-5; D assignment may be TRBD1 or TRBD2 (6 bases each). Germline lookup yields CDR1 MGHRA and CDR2 YSYEKL. The CDR3 totals 14 residues. The CDR3 nucleotides are TGCGCCAACAGCCAACAACAGGAGGGGGAGTCCCAGTACTTC. Amino acids: CANSQQQEGESQYF.

V and J are TRBV28 and TRBJ2-3; TRBD1 aligns across 7 bases. The CDR3 spans 14 residues. Trimming at V came to 5 bases and at J to 1 base, leaving 3 bases not matched to a gene. CDR1 MDHEN and CDR2 SYDVKM come from the germline V gene. The CDR3 nucleotides are TGTGCCAGCAGTATAGGACAGGGCACAGATACGCAGTATTTT. Translating it yields CASSIGQGTDTQYF.

As for this clonotype: One end of the junction fails to match germline, which may point to a read error. The chain links TRBV18 to TRBJ2-7; weak D call: TRBD1 (8 bases). Germline V gene data show CDR1 as KGHSH and CDR2 as LQKENI. This CDR3 has 14 amino acids. Here the CDR3 reads CASSPQGGDYEQYF. In nucleotides, the CDR3 is TGTGCCAGCTCCCCACAGGGGGGGGATTACGAGCAGTACTTC. The entire variable domain, with the rest obtained from reference TRBV18 and TRBJ2-7, is as follows: NAGVMQNPRHLVRRRGQEARLRCSPMKGHSHVYWYRQLPEEGLKFMVYLQKENIIDESGMPKERFSAEFPKEGPSILRIQQVVRGDSAAYFCASSPQGGDYEQYFGPGTRLTVT.

This clonotype was seen many times. The chain combines TRBV30 with TRBJ1-2; D call uncertain. In germline, CDR1 is GTSNPN, CDR2 SVGIG (reference sequence). V was cut by 0 bases and J by 12 bases, with 11 bases left in between. This CDR3 contains 11 residues. In nucleotides, the CDR3 is TGTGCCTGGAGTGTAGGAGAGAGCCACACCTTC. Its translation: CAWSVGESHTF.

This chain joins TRBV14 and TRBJ1-2; 7 bases map to TRBD1. The CDR3 extends over 15 amino acids. J lost 9 bases, V lost 1 base, and 11 bases had no gene match. Germline V gene data show CDR1 as SGHDN and CDR2 as FVKESK. The CDR3: CASSQAGRQGGSYTF. The CDR3 region has the DNA TGTGCCAGCAGCCAAGCGGGGCGGCAGGGGGGTAGCTACACCTTC.

This clonotype came up many times. The chain has TRBV5-4 and TRBJ1-1; maybe TRBD1 (5 bases). The CDR3 loop spans 13 amino acids. The germline V gene has CDR1 SGHNT and CDR2 YYREEE (reference sequence). V was pared by 4 bases and J by 5 bases, with 12 bases between. CDR3 nucleotides: TGTGCCAGCAGCACCAGGGTGGATACTGAAGCTTTCTTT. Its protein product is CASSTRVDTEAFF. Looking up the rest from reference TRBV5-4 and TRBJ1-1 gives the full variable domain: ETGVTQSPTHLIKTRGQQVTLRCSSQSGHNTVSWYQQALGQGPQFIFQYYREEENGRGNFPPRFSGLQFPNYSSELNVNALELDDSALYLCASSTRVDTEAFFGQGTRLTVV.

The chain is built from TRBV7-9 and TRBJ1-1, with D possibly TRBD1 on 5 matching bases. The CDR3 sequence is 13 residues long. From germline, CDR1 is SEHNR and CDR2 FQNEAQ (reference sequence). The germline V and J ends were trimmed by 5 bases and 7 bases, with 14 bases remaining between them. The CDR3 sequence is CASSMDMRVEAFF. The CDR3 nucleotides are TGTGCCAGCAGCATGGACATGAGGGTTGAAGCTTTCTTT.

This clonotype was seen just once. The V gene is TRBV2, the J gene TRBJ2-3, with 8 bases that match TRBD2. The junction had 13 bases not matched to a gene; V was cut back by 1 base and J by 4 bases. This CDR3 has 18 residues. Germline loops: CDR1 SNHLY, CDR2 FYNNEI. In DNA form, the CDR3 reads TGTGCCAGCAGTGAAGGGGTATGGAAGCGGGAGAAGCCAGATACGCAGTATTTT. This gives the protein CASSEGVWKREKPDTQYF.

This clonotype was seen only once. The rearrangement links TRBV28 to TRBJ2-5; no firm D call. The CDR3 runs to 13 residues. The V and J ends lost 6 bases and 6 bases respectively, with 14 bases between them. The germline V gene encodes CDR1 MDHEN and CDR2 SYDVKM. DNA for the CDR3: TGTGCCAGCAGACCCCACTTGGAACAGACCCAGTACTTC. It is translated as CASRPHLEQTQYF. The full variable domain, in which reference TRBV28 and TRBJ2-5 provide the parts outside the CDR3, is DVKVTQSSRYLVKRTGEKVFLECVQDMDHENMFWYRQDPGLGLRLIYFSYDVKMKEKGDIPEGYSVSREKKERFSLILESASTNQTSMYLCASRPHLEQTQYFGPGTRLLVL.